This T cell receptor beta chain was sequenced for a study of shared clonotypes between healthy human individuals. There are 15 residues in the CDR3. With 6 bases clipped from V and 7 bases from J, the junction kept 5 bases outside the gene matches. The germline V gene encodes CDR1 KGHSH and CDR2 LQKENI. Findings of the study overall: Represented diversity (both genetic and exposure-history) was limited by the small number of donors. Among non-shared clonotypes, generation probabilities were lower than among those shared by all four donors. Naive CD4 clonotypes were shared across a handful of donors at roughly 5.3%.

Profiled with immunoSEQ multiplex PCR; TCRdb holds only in-frame clones, not every one. The sample holds around 88,000 clones; about 68% are singletons and the top ten take 45%. The healthy adult donors were HIV-negative and reported no recent acute infections or vaccinations. Regarding this clone: As yet, its antigen is unknown.

The sequencing sample was made of memory CD8+ T cells sorted from blood. Subset in this sample: CD45RO+ cells pooled with CCR7-negative TemRA cells. The receptor was isolated from a man aged 25-45 years in good health. The chain carries TRBV18 and TRBJ1-6; TRBD1 matches at 11 bases. This chain's CDR3 is CASSPGTGGNSPLHF. Here the CDR3 DNA reads TGTGCCAGCTCCCCGGGGACAGGGGGAAATTCACCCCTCCACTTT.